Following are 18 T cell receptor beta chains from one sample sequenced in a study of T cells in Graves' hyperthyroidism and ophthalmopathy. Amplified TCR beta CDR3 regions came from RNA transcripts. TCR CDR3 underwent first-round RT-PCR with the HTBI primer set. One entry per CDR3 protein results from TCRdb running MiXCR on the multiplex PCR reads. Here the sample spans hundreds of thousands of distinct CDR3 sequences, around 21% being singletons. The sequencing input was blood. The receptors come from a man aged 25 to 45 with Graves' ophthalmopathy.

The chain couples TRBV6-5 to TRBJ2-1, with TRBD2 identical over 7 bases. The V gene's germline CDR1 is MNHEY and CDR2 SVGAGI. V was pared by 0 bases and J by 0 bases, with 8 bases of the junction left unmatched. This CDR3 has 18 amino acids. The CDR3 protein is CASSYSSGRASSYNEQFF. DNA of the CDR3: TGTGCCAGCAGTTACTCGAGTGGGAGGGCAAGCTCCTACAATGAGCAGTTCTTC.

This clonotype was observed at least ten times. The rearrangement joins TRBV11-2 to TRBJ2-5, with 7 bases identical to TRBD2. Looked up from germline, CDR1 is SGHAT and CDR2 is FQNNGV. Trimming took 1 base from V and 1 from J; bases not matched to a gene: 6. CDR3 length: 16 amino acids. This chain's CDR3 is CASSLGGSGSQETQYF. Here the CDR3 DNA reads TGTGCCAGCAGCTTAGGCGGTAGCGGGTCCCAAGAGACCCAGTACTTC.

This clonotype has a count of ten or more. The chain has TRBV3-1 and TRBJ2-1, with D unclear. The CDR3 extends over 11 amino acids. CDR1 and CDR2 from the germline V gene are LGHDT and YNNKEL (reference sequence). Trimming shortened V by 3 bases and J by 8 bases, and 5 bases separated the two germline ends. The CDR3 region has the DNA TGTGCCAGCAGCCATATGTATGAGCAGTTCTTC. This gives the protein CASSHMYEQFF.

This sequence joins TRBV7-9 and TRBJ2-7; D gene unclear. Germline CDR1 and CDR2: SEHNR and FQNEAQ (reference sequence). Trimming took off 5 bases at V and 2 bases at J, with 13 bases between the two ends. This CDR3 has 14 amino acids. CDR3 in DNA: TGTGCCAGCAGCGAGAGTGGTTTGGCCTACGAGCAGTACTTC. Its protein is CASSESGLAYEQYF.

This chain links TRBV28 with TRBJ2-1; D is uncertain. Per germline, CDR1 MDHEN and CDR2 SYDVKM. There are 11 residues in the CDR3. V was cut by 5 bases and J by 15 bases, with 14 bases left in between. CDR3 nucleotide sequence: TGTGCCAGCAGTCTGTCTCGACTGTTGTTCTTC. Its protein product is CASSLSRLLFF. Full variable domain (remainder filled in from reference TRBV28 and TRBJ2-1): DVKVTQSSRYLVKRTGEKVFLECVQDMDHENMFWYRQDPGLGLRLIYFSYDVKMKEKGDIPEGYSVSREKKERFSLILESASTNQTSMYLCASSLSRLLFFGPGTRLTVL.

This clonotype has ten or more counts. The chain carries TRBV20-1 and TRBJ1-1, with D perhaps matching TRBD1 (6 bases). This CDR3 has 14 amino acids. V shed 6 bases and J shed 1 base, with 15 bases lying between them. Germline-derived CDR1 and CDR2 are DFQATT and SNEGSKA (reference sequence). This CDR3 is CSAYVTGSNTEAFF. The CDR3 region has the DNA TGCAGTGCCTACGTGACAGGCTCGAACACTGAAGCTTTCTTT.

This clonotype was observed a few times. The chain joins TRBV7-2 to TRBJ2-2; D not certain. The CDR3 extends over 14 amino acids. Germline CDR1 is SGHTA and CDR2 is FQGNSA. V lost 5 bases and J 2 bases, leaving 9 bases between the germline ends. The CDR3 bases are TGTGCCAGCAGCCAAGACGGTAACACCGGGGAGCTGTTTTTT. This gives the protein CASSQDGNTGELFF.

A word on this clonotype: A read error may account for a junction end that differs from germline. The CDR3 DNA is TGTGCCAGCTCAGAGACAGTGAACTCTGAAGCTTTCTTT. Translated: CASSETVNSEAFF. The chain combines TRBV18 with TRBJ1-1; D possibly corresponds to TRBD1 (5 bases). The CDR3 contains 13 residues. Looked up from germline, CDR1 is KGHSH and CDR2 is LQKENI.

The chain links TRBV10-3 to TRBJ2-1; TRBD1 matches at 7 bases. After removal of 2 bases from V and 11 bases from J, the junction contained 3 bases not matched to a gene. There are 12 residues in the CDR3. Germline loops: CDR1 ENHRY, CDR2 SYGVKD. CDR3 sequence (DNA): TGTGCCATCAGTGAGCCGGGACAGCAGCAGTTCTTC. As protein: CAISEPGQQQFF.

This clonotype was recorded many times. The rearrangement uses TRBV28 and TRBJ1-5; the match to TRBD1 covers 8 bases. In germline, CDR1 is MDHEN, CDR2 SYDVKM. The CDR3 length is 15 residues. The trim removed 4 bases at V and 6 bases at J, leaving 8 bases unmatched. CDR3 bases: TGTGCCAGCAGTTCTGGACAGGGAGGACGTCAGCCCCAGCATTTT. Translated: CASSSGQGGRQPQHF.

Many counts were recorded for this clonotype. The chain joins TRBV11-2 to TRBJ2-1, with 11 bases aligning to TRBD2. Germline CDR1 reads SGHAT; CDR2 reads FQNNGV. The CDR3 contains 17 residues. The ends lost 5 bases at V and 9 bases at J; junction bases unmatched: 15. The CDR3 reads CASSLGTSGLERSEQFF. CDR3 nucleotide sequence: TGTGCCAGCAGCCTCGGGACTAGCGGCCTCGAACGGAGTGAGCAGTTCTTC.

The gene calls are TRBV12-3 or TRBV12-4 and TRBJ2-1; 7 bases align to TRBD1. This CDR3 contains 17 residues. After removal of 5 bases from V and 3 bases from J, the junction contained 13 bases not matched to a gene. The CDR3 DNA is TGTGCCAGCAGTCCGTACCGGACAGGCCCCTTCTACAATGAGCAGTTCTTC. As protein: CASSPYRTGPFYNEQFF.

The chain couples TRBV12-3 or TRBV12-4 to TRBJ1-2, with D perhaps TRBD1 (5 bases). The V end lost 6 bases, the J end lost 5 bases, and 16 bases lay between the germline ends. The CDR3 totals 14 residues. CDR3 bases: TGTGCCAGCAGAGCCCCTGGGGGTAGGTATGGCTACACCTTC. As protein: CASRAPGGRYGYTF.

The V and J genes are TRBV20-1 and TRBJ2-2, with 10 positions matching TRBD2. The CDR3 runs 16 residues. With 1 base clipped from V and 2 bases from J, the junction kept 4 bases outside the gene matches. The germline V gene has CDR1 DFQATT and CDR2 SNEGSKA (reference sequence). The CDR3 DNA is TGCAGTGCTAGAGGTGGACTAGCGGAAAACACCGGGGAGCTGTTTTTT. As protein: CSARGGLAENTGELFF.

This clonotype has just a few counts. The J gene is TRBJ2-7, the V gene TRBV10-3; 7 bases map to TRBD2. The CDR3 length is 13 residues. V lost 7 bases and J lost 4; bases outside the gene matches: 7. Per the germline V gene, CDR1 is ENHRY and CDR2 is SYGVKD. Here the CDR3 DNA reads TGTGCCATCAAGGAGGGGAGGGAATACGAGCAGTACTTC. Encoded protein: CAIKEGREYEQYF.

Only a few counts were recorded for this clonotype. This may be a read error: a much more frequent sequence differs by one nucleotide. The chain combines TRBV5-1 with TRBJ2-1; unclear D gene. The CDR3 contains 14 residues. Per the germline V gene, CDR1 is SGHRS and CDR2 is YFSETQ. Here the CDR3 DNA reads TGTGCCAGCAGCCCTCGGGCCTCTAATACGGGGCAGTTCTTC. It yields the protein CASSPRASNTGQFF.

This clonotype was detected only a few times. The J gene is TRBJ2-4, the V gene TRBV2; 10 nucleotides match TRBD1. Germline CDR1 reads SNHLY; CDR2 reads FYNNEI. J lost 7 bases, V lost 5 bases, and 5 bases had no gene match. This CDR3 is built from 14 residues. In DNA, the CDR3 is TGTGCCAGCAGTCCGGGGACAGGGGAGAACATTCAGTACTTC. Translation: CASSPGTGENIQYF.

The chain carries TRBV24-1 and TRBJ2-1; 7 bases map to TRBD2. Germline loops: CDR1 KGHDR, CDR2 SFDVKD. This CDR3 region has 17 residues. V gave up 4 bases and J gave up 0 bases; unmatched junction bases: 8. CDR3 nucleotide sequence: TGTGCCACCAGTGACCAAAGCGGGGATATCTCCTACAATGAGCAGTTCTTC. It codes for CATSDQSGDISYNEQFF.